The present entry profiles one TCR beta chain with its context. The data stem from a study of cytomegalovirus exposure and HLA in healthy donors. The CDR3 has 15 amino acids. From germline, CDR1 is SGHDT and CDR2 YYEEEE. Researchers ran the PCR with 60 Vbeta and 13 Jbeta primers. The protocol was immunoSEQ multiplex PCR, while the TCRdb copy is restricted to in-frame clones and leaves out a portion. The sample consists of approximately 190,000 clones, 75% to 90% of them appearing once. This clonotype originated in a man in his forties in good health and CMV-seropositive. The chain recombines TRBV5-6 with TRBJ2-5; 13 positions match TRBD2. TRBJ2-7 explains the end of the DNA better; the J call may be wrong. The specimen sequenced was PBMCs. In nucleotides, the CDR3 is TGTGCCAGCAGCCCACTAGCGGGGGGGCTCTACGAGCAGTACTTC. Its translation: CASSPLAGGLYEQYF.